The 16 T cell receptor beta chains given below trace back to one sample, sequenced in a study of blood T cells in healthy people across ages. It was with a sample-barcoded 5' primer and a J-beta primer mix that a second PCR of roughly 7 to 12 cycles was run. TCRdb re-analysed the 5' RACE reads in MiXCR, keeping a single row per CDR3 protein. Of around 800,000 distinct CDR3 sequences detected, 40% to 50% appear once; the ten largest clones hold about 21%. Specimen: blood. The receptors were sampled from a man aged 60 to 69 in good health.

This clonotype has just a few counts. J is TRBJ2-1 and V is TRBV9, with a weak D call TRBD1 (6 bases). Trimming removed 4 bases from V and 10 bases from J, with 15 bases in between. CDR1 SGDLS and CDR2 YYNGEE come from the germline V gene. The CDR3 extends over 13 amino acids. The CDR3 nucleotides are TGTGCCAGCAGCCCACCAGACGGGACAGAGCAGTTCTTC. It encodes CASSPPDGTEQFF.

There are a few counts of this clonotype. The chain has TRBV15 and TRBJ2-7; no firm D call. The length of the CDR3 is 14 residues. V was shortened by 0 bases and J by 3 bases, with 9 bases between the two germline ends. Germline CDR1 reads LNHNV; CDR2 reads YYDKDF (reference sequence). CDR3 sequence (DNA): TGTGCCACCAGCAGAGATTCAGGCGGCTACGAGCAGTACTTC. It codes for CATSRDSGGYEQYF. The variable domain in full, completed from reference TRBV15 and TRBJ2-7, reads DAMVIQNPRYQVTQFGKPVTLSCSQTLNHNVMYWYQQKSSQAPKLLFHYYDKDFNNEADTPDNFQSRRPNTSFCFLDIRSPGLGDTAMYLCATSRDSGGYEQYFGPGTRLTVT.

For this clonotype: An end of the junction does not agree with germline; a read error may underlie this. This chain uses TRBV29-1 with TRBJ2-3; TRBD2 matches 13 bases. In germline, CDR1 is SQVTM, CDR2 ANQGSEA. This CDR3 is 17 amino acids long. CDR3 bases: TGCAGCGTTGAAGAGACTAGCGGGGGGACCCGCACAGATGCGCAGTATTTT. As protein: CSVEETSGGTRTDAQYF.

This clonotype showed up many times. V gene TRBV13 combines with J gene TRBJ1-2; 8 bases agree with TRBD1. CDR1 and CDR2 from the germline V gene are PRHDT and FYEKMQ (reference sequence). The CDR3 is 14 amino acids. Trimming at V came to 0 bases and at J to 4 bases, leaving 1 base not matched to a gene. The CDR3 DNA reads as TGTGCCAGCAGCTTAGGCACAGGGGGCTATGGCTACACCTTC. Translation: CASSLGTGGYGYTF.

This clonotype was detected only a few times. J is TRBJ1-1 and V is TRBV30, with a weak D call TRBD1 (5 bases). There are 12 residues in the CDR3. V lost 4 bases to trimming and J lost 0 bases, with 6 bases between them. The germline V gene encodes CDR1 GTSNPN and CDR2 SVGIG (reference sequence). In nucleotides, the CDR3 is TGTGCCTGGACACAGGTGAACACTGAAGCTTTCTTT. It is translated as CAWTQVNTEAFF.

This chain joins TRBV7-8 and TRBJ2-7, with D uncertain. The V end was cut by 6 bases, the J end by 6 bases, with 12 bases between. Per the germline V gene, CDR1 is SGHVS and CDR2 is FQNEAQ. This CDR3 region has 12 residues. The CDR3 reads CASSYSASEQYF. CDR3 bases: TGTGCCAGCAGTTACAGTGCCTCCGAGCAGTACTTC.

The table lists this clonotype with a few counts. This CDR3 reads CSVEDRGRGVYGYTF. For the CDR3, the DNA is TGCAGCGTTGAAGATCGAGGAAGGGGGGTATATGGCTACACCTTC. The chain uses TRBV29-1 and TRBJ1-2, with a possible D match to TRBD1 (6 bases). CDR1 is SQVTM, CDR2 ANQGSEA, per germline. The CDR3 is 15 residues long. The germline V and J ends were trimmed by 0 bases and 5 bases, with 16 bases remaining between them. Full variable domain (missing parts from reference TRBV29-1 and TRBJ1-2): SAVISQKPSRDICQRGTSLTIQCQVDSQVTMMFWYRQQPGQSLTLIATANQGSEATYESGFVIDKFPISRPNLTFSTLTVSNMSPEDSSIYLCSVEDRGRGVYGYTFGSGTRLTVV.

This clonotype occurred a few times. The V call is TRBV7-9, the J call TRBJ2-5; tentative D call: TRBD1 (7 bases). The J call may be wrong; the DNA end is better matched by TRBJ2-7. The length of the CDR3 is 15 residues. Germline CDR1 reads SEHNR; CDR2 reads FQNEAQ (reference sequence). The CDR3 here is CASSRRGHQLDEQYF. In DNA form, the CDR3 reads TGTGCCAGCAGCCGGAGGGGGCACCAATTGGACGAGCAGTACTTC.

The chain carries TRBV29-1 and TRBJ2-7, with a possible D match to TRBD1 (6 bases). The CDR3 extends over 12 amino acids. Germline V gene sequence: CDR1 SQVTM, CDR2 ANQGSEA. V lost 6 bases and J lost 7, with 16 bases in between. The CDR3: CSVKPQGSEQYF. The CDR3 bases are TGCAGCGTAAAGCCACAGGGATCGGAGCAGTACTTC.

The chain recombines TRBV20-1 with TRBJ1-2; TRBD1 is a possible D gene (6 bases). Germline-derived CDR1 and CDR2 are DFQATT and SNEGSKA (reference sequence). The CDR3 runs 15 residues. V was shortened by 1 base and J by 4 bases, with 16 bases between the two germline ends. DNA for the CDR3: TGCAGTGCTAGAGGGGGGCAGTGGGGCGGCTATGGCTACACCTTC. As protein: CSARGGQWGGYGYTF.

V usage is TRBV6-2 or TRBV6-3 and J usage is TRBJ1-6; 8 bases are shared with TRBD1. The germline V gene encodes CDR1 MNHEY and CDR2 SVGEGT. V was clipped by 6 bases and J by 9 bases; unmatched bases: 10. The CDR3 runs 15 residues. Here the CDR3 DNA reads TGTGCCAGCAGCCGCGGACAGGGTCGGCTTTCACCCCTCCACTTT. Residues: CASSRGQGRLSPLHF.

J is TRBJ2-7 and V is TRBV6-6, with D perhaps matching TRBD1 (5 bases). This CDR3 comprises 14 residues. Germline CDR1 reads MNHNY; CDR2 reads SVGAGI (reference sequence). V lost 6 bases and J 5 bases, leaving 17 bases between the germline ends. The CDR3 DNA sequence: TGTGCCAGCAGCCTAACAGGCAGGGTCGACGAGCAGTACTTC. Translated: CASSLTGRVDEQYF.

This chain uses TRBV20-1 with TRBJ2-1; D perhaps matches TRBD2 (5 bases). CDR1 DFQATT and CDR2 SNEGSKA come from the germline V gene (reference sequence). The CDR3 is 10 amino acids. V was trimmed by 3 bases and J by 12 bases, leaving 9 bases between them. DNA for the CDR3: TGCAGTGCTAGCGCTGGGAGGCAGTTCTTC. Its protein product is CSASAGRQFF.

The chain employs TRBV9 and TRBJ2-2; D uncertain. Trimming removed 4 bases at V and 0 bases at J, with 10 bases between. CDR1 is SGDLS and CDR2 is YYNGEE in the germline V gene. The CDR3 consists of 15 residues. The CDR3 loop reads CASSKYLTNTGELFF. The CDR3 coding sequence is TGTGCCAGCAGCAAATACCTTACGAACACCGGGGAGCTGTTTTTT.

This chain joins TRBV24-1 and TRBJ1-5; D perhaps matches TRBD1 (5 bases). The CDR3 spans 18 residues. V shed 5 bases and J shed 7 bases, with 26 bases lying between them. Germline V gene data show CDR1 as KGHDR and CDR2 as SFDVKD. The CDR3 DNA reads as TGTGCCACCAGTGGGTCTCTTGGGGGGGTGAGGAGAAAACAGCCCCAGCATTTT. The encoded protein is CATSGSLGGVRRKQPQHF.

This clonotype was seen a single time. At one boundary the junction diverges from the germline segment, which might be a read error. The V and J genes are TRBV12-3 or TRBV12-4 and TRBJ1-2, with TRBD1 matching over 7 bases. The CDR3 is 13 amino acids. CDR3 protein: CTSSSRQGNGYTF. CDR3 in DNA: TGTACCAGCAGTTCAAGACAGGGCAATGGCTACACCTTC.